The 12 T cell receptor beta chains below come from one sample, sequenced in a study of blood T cell repertoires in COVID-19. Assay: immunoSEQ multiplex PCR; the TCRdb copy retains only in-frame clones and omits some. The profile covers roughly 400,000 clones, with approximately 89% appearing a single time and around 0.94% taken by the ten largest. Sequenced input: PBMCs or T cells enriched from blood (not recorded which). These receptors all stem from a woman in her forties who had been exposed to COVID-19.

V gene TRBV6-5 combines with J gene TRBJ1-2; the match to TRBD1 covers 9 bases. Germline CDR1 is MNHEY and CDR2 is SVGAGI. After removal of 1 base from V and 8 bases from J, the junction contained 8 bases not matched to a gene. The CDR3 length is 15 residues. CDR3: CASSYLGQGIRGYTF. CDR3 in DNA: TGTGCCAGCAGTTACTTGGGACAGGGTATTCGGGGCTACACCTTC.

As DNA, the CDR3 is TGTGCCAGTAGTATCCCACGGAGAAGCGGGAGATCCTACACCGGGGAGCTGTTTTTT. Translating gives CASSIPRRSGRSYTGELFF. The chain couples TRBV19 to TRBJ2-2, with 8 nucleotides matching TRBD2. The CDR3 runs 19 residues. V lost 3 bases, J lost 3 bases, and 15 bases stayed unmatched. CDR1 is LNHDA, CDR2 SQIVND, per germline (reference sequence).

This clone came up once. The genes are TRBV5-1 and TRBJ1-1; possibly TRBD1 for D (6 bases). CDR3 length equals 16 residues. Deletions cut 4 bases from V and 4 bases from J, with 20 bases between. CDR1 SGHRS and CDR2 YFSETQ come from the germline V gene. For the CDR3, the DNA is TGCGCCAGCAGCCCACTCGGGGGGCCTGCGGGCACTGAAGCTTTCTTT. Protein: CASSPLGGPAGTEAFF.

This chain joins TRBV27 and TRBJ2-2, with D perhaps matching TRBD1 (6 bases). Germline CDR1 and CDR2: MNHEY and SMNVEV (reference sequence). The CDR3 totals 14 residues. The V and J ends lost 2 bases and 7 bases respectively, with 11 bases between them. The CDR3 protein is CASSLGGWVGELFF. The CDR3 coding sequence is TGTGCCAGCAGTTTAGGGGGCTGGGTCGGGGAGCTGTTTTTT.

V gene TRBV20-1 combines with J gene TRBJ1-2; perhaps TRBD1 as D (5 bases). The CDR3 has 11 residues. Germline CDR1 DFQATT, CDR2 SNEGSKA (reference sequence). The CDR3 loop reads CSGHTGRGYTF. For the CDR3, the DNA is TGCAGCGGACACACAGGCCGAGGCTACACCTTC.

There are a few counts of this clone. CDR3 bases: TGTGCCAGCCGGGACAGGGGGCGGGAGACCCAGTACTTC. It yields the protein CASRDRGRETQYF. The V call is TRBV7-9, the J call TRBJ2-5, with 12 bases that match TRBD1. From germline, CDR1 is SEHNR and CDR2 FQNEAQ (reference sequence). With V trimmed by 8 bases and J by 5 bases, 3 bases remained unmatched. The CDR3 length is 13 residues.

The genes are TRBV7-8 and TRBJ2-2, with 14 bases identical to TRBD2. This CDR3 spans 15 amino acids. Germline-derived CDR1 and CDR2 are SGHVS and FQNEAQ. With 4 bases clipped from V and 10 bases from J, the junction kept 5 bases outside the gene matches. CDR3 loop: CASSSGLAGVTELFF. For the CDR3, the DNA is TGTGCCAGCAGCTCGGGACTAGCGGGGGTTACGGAGCTGTTTTTT.

The V call is TRBV19, the J call TRBJ1-1; D not resolved. The CDR3 sequence is 15 residues long. Trimming removed 7 bases from V and 0 bases from J, with 15 bases in between. Looked up from germline, CDR1 is LNHDA and CDR2 is SQIVND (reference sequence). CDR3 nucleotides: TGTGCCAGTACGGCCCAACCCGGGGTGAACACTGAAGCTTTCTTT. Amino acid sequence: CASTAQPGVNTEAFF.

The V gene is TRBV5-1, the J gene TRBJ2-7; 8 nucleotides line up with TRBD2. The junction had 6 bases not matched to a gene; V was cut back by 5 bases and J by 2 bases. The CDR3 spans 14 residues. CDR1 and CDR2 (germline): SGHRS, YFSETQ. CDR3 amino acids: CASRRREGAYEQYF. The CDR3 coding sequence is TGCGCCAGCAGACGCCGGGAGGGGGCCTACGAGCAGTACTTC.

The rearrangement links TRBV2 to TRBJ1-3; D ambiguous. Deletions cut 5 bases from V and 0 bases from J, with 11 bases between. The CDR3 covers 15 residues. Germline CDR1 and CDR2: SNHLY and FYNNEI. Written as DNA, the CDR3 is TGTGCCAGCAGTCCTATAACTCTCTCTGGAAACACCATATATTTT. This encodes CASSPITLSGNTIYF.

This chain links TRBV3-1 (or the pseudogene TRBV3-2) with TRBJ2-3, with 7 bases identical to TRBD2. The CDR3 runs to 16 residues. The V and J ends lost 0 bases and 5 bases, in that order; junction bases with no gene match: 8. Germline values: CDR1 LGHDT, CDR2 YNNKEL (reference sequence). CDR3 protein: CASSQERRECRDTQYF. The CDR3 DNA follows: TGTGCCAGCAGCCAAGAAAGGCGGGAGTGTAGAGATACGCAGTATTTT.

The chain links TRBV2 to TRBJ2-7; 9 positions agree with TRBD1. CDR3 length: 14 amino acids. In germline, CDR1 is SNHLY, CDR2 FYNNEI. The junction had 4 bases not matched to a gene; V was cut back by 5 bases and J by 2 bases. The CDR3, as DNA: TGTGCCAGCAGTCGACAGGGGGTAACCTACGAGCAGTACTTC. Residues: CASSRQGVTYEQYF.